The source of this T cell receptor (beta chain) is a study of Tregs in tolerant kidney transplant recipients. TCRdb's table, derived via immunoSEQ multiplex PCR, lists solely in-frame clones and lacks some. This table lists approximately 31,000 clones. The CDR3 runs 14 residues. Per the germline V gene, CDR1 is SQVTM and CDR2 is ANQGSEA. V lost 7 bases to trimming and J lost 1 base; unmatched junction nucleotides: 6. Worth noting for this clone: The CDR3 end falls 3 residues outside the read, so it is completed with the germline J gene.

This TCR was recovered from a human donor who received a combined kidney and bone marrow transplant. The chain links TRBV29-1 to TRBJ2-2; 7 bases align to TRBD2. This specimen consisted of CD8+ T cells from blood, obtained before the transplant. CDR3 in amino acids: CSALGGGNTGELFF. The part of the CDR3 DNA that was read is TGCAGCGCCCTCGGCGGGGGGAACACCGGGGAG.